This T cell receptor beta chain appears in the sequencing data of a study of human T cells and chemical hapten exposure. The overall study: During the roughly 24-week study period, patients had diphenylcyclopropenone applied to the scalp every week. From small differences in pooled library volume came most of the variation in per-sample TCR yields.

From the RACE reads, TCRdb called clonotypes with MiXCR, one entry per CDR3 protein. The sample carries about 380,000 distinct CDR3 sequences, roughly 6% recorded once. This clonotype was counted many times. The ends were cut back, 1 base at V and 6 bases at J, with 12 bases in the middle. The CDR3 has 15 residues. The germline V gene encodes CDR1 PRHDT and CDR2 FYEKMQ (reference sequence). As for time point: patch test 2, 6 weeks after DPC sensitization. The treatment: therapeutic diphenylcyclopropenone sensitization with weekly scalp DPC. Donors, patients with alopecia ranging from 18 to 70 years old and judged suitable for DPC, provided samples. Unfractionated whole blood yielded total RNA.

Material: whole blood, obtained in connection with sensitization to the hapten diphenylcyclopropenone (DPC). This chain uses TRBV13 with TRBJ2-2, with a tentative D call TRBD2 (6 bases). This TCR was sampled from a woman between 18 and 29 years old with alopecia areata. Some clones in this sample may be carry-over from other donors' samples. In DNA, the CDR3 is TGTGCCAGCAGCTTAGAGGCGTCGGGGGCCGGGGAGCTGTTTTTT. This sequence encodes CASSLEASGAGELFF.